In its sample, the clone carrying this T cell receptor (beta chain) was seen many times. The antigen is undetermined. The data belong to a study of early T cells in non-severe SARS-CoV-2 infection. Study at large: Sequenced material consisted of bulk RNA (from unsorted whole blood), and chains were unpaired. Study-wide results and limits: In VDJdb matching, anti-spike CD8 responses were favored while private and CD4 specificities went missing.

Each single cDNA molecule received a unique molecular identifier. TCRdb re-analysed the 5' RACE reads in MiXCR, keeping a single row per CDR3 protein. Of 60,000 or so distinct CDR3 sequences listed, around 13% are singletons. This CDR3 has 17 residues. V dropped 0 bases and J dropped 3 bases, with 18 bases sitting between them. Germline CDR1 reads SGHDT; CDR2 reads YYEEEE. The rearrangement joins TRBV5-6 to TRBJ1-2; D is uncertain. Material: whole blood. The source is an adult who was a healthcare worker with PCR-confirmed SARS-CoV-2 infection or an uninfected control (not recorded which). CDR3 sequence: CASSLEAPGWADYGYTF. The CDR3 DNA sequence: TGTGCCAGCAGCTTGGAGGCCCCGGGGTGGGCCGACTATGGCTACACCTTC.